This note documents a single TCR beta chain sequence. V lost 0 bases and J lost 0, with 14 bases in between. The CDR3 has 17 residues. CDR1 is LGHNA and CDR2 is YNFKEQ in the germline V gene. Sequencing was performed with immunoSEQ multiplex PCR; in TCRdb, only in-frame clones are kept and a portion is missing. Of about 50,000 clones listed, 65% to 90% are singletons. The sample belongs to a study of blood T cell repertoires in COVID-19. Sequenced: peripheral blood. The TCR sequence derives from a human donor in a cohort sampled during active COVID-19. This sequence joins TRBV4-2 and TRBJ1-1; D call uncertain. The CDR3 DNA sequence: TGTGCCAGCAGCCAAGAAGCGGTAGAGCTATTGAACACTGAAGCTTTCTTT. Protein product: CASSQEAVELLNTEAFF.